One T cell receptor (beta chain) is described in this entry. Treatment denoted: some 20 received Ad26.COV2.S at low or high dose, single or two shots; about 5 received placebo; per-sample allocation not given. Sampling was done on day 63 after the first vaccine or placebo injection. The data are from a study of Ad26.COV2.S vaccination and SARS-CoV-2 variants. Study details: Once or twice, 56 days apart, Ad26.COV2.S was delivered intramuscularly.

Sequencing used immunoSEQ multiplex PCR; TCRdb keeps in-frame clones, though not all of them. The data contain 300,000 to 350,000 clones, 85% to 90% of them singletons. This CDR3 is built from 18 residues. Trimming removed 2 bases from V and 6 bases from J; junction bases left unmatched: 15. Germline V gene sequence: CDR1 MGHDK, CDR2 SYGVNS. The sequence was collected from a person between 18 and 65 years old who received the Ad26.COV2.S COVID-19 vaccine or a placebo. The J gene is TRBJ2-2, the V gene TRBV25-1, with TRBD2 matching 7 bases. The specimen was peripheral blood, collected in a trial of Ad26.COV2.S vaccine versus placebo. The CDR3 DNA reads as TGTGCCAGCAGTGAAGGGGGAGGGCAATCTCTCTGGGCCGGGGAGCTGTTTTTT. Translating gives CASSEGGGQSLWAGELFF.